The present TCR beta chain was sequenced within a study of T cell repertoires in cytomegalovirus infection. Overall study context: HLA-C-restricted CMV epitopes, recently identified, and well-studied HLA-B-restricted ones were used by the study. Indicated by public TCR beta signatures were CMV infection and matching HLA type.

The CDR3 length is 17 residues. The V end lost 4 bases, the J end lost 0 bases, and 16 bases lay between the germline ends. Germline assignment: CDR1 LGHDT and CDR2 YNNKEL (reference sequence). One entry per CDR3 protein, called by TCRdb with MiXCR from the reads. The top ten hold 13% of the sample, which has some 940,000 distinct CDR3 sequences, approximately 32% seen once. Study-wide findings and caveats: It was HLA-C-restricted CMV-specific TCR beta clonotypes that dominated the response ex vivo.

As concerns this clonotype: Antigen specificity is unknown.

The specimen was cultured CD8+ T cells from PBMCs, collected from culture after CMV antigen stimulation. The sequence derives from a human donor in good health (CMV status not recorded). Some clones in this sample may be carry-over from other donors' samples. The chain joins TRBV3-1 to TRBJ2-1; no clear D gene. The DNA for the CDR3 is TGTGCCAGCAGCCCCTTCTTGGGGTCTAGCTCCTACAATGAGCAGTTCTTC. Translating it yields CASSPFLGSSSYNEQFF.